This is a list of T cell receptor beta chains from one sample in a study of T cell responses to AZD1222 COVID-19 vaccine. Sequenced by immunoSEQ multiplex PCR; TCRdb stores in-frame clones only, minus some. The sample holds 150,000 to 200,000 clones, around 90% seen once. The sample here was peripheral blood, taken on day 0 of AZD1222 vaccination. The origin of the receptors is an adult in good health. Both conserved end residues are part of each CDR3. The D gene is left open where the match is weak. Not all rows give a size; the values are once, few, many and, for expanded clones, a class.

>-|-|TRBV2|TRBJ2-7
TGTGCCAAATCGGGGGGCCCGATCTACGAGCAGTACTTC
CAKSGGPIYEQYF
>-|-|TRBV18|TRBJ2-2
TGTGCCAGCTCACCAATGACAGCGGGGAACACCGGGGAGCTGTTTTTT
CASSPMTAGNTGELFF
>once|TRBD2|TRBV18|TRBJ2-2
TGTGCCAGCTCACCACCTATAGCGGGATTAAACACCGGGGAGCTGTTTTTT
CASSPPIAGLNTGELFF
>-|TRBD2|TRBV10-1|TRBJ2-1
TGCGCCAGCAGATCACTAGCGGGACAAGTCTTC
CASRSLAGQVF
>once|-|TRBV9|TRBJ2-1
TGTGCCAGCAGCTCACCACAGGGCCCCCAGCCCAATGAGCAGTTCTTC
CASSSPQGPQPNEQFF
>once|-|TRBV14|TRBJ1-1
TGTGCCAGCAGCCAAGACAGGAACACTGAAGCTTTCTTT
CASSQDRNTEAFF
>-|TRBD1|TRBV19|TRBJ1-2
TGTGCCAGTAGTCCCACCTCCGCCACAGGGGATGGCTACACCTTC
CASSPTSATGDGYTF
>-|TRBD1|TRBV7-3|TRBJ2-1
TGTGCCAGCAGCTCCACCTCGACAGGGGGTAATGAGCAGTTCTTC
CASSSTSTGGNEQFF
>-|TRBD2|TRBV27|TRBJ2-7
TGTGCCAGCAGTTCAGAGACTAGCGGGGGGGTGACCTACGAGCAGTACTTC
CASSSETSGGVTYEQYF
>-|-|TRBV7-9|TRBJ1-4
TGTGCCAGCAGCTTAGCCGGGAATGAAAAACTGTTTTTT
CASSLAGNEKLFF
>-|-|TRBV28|TRBJ1-2
TGTGCCAGCAGGTCAACAGGGATGGGCTATGGCTACACCTTC
CASRSTGMGYGYTF
>-|-|TRBV9|TRBJ2-3
TGTGCCAGCGCTCGGGATGGGAGCGGCACAGATACGCAGTATTTT
CASARDGSGTDTQYF
>-|-|TRBV28|TRBJ1-4
TGTGCCAGCGGGCGGGGGGAGGATGAAAAACTGTTTTTT
CASGRGEDEKLFF
>-|TRBD1|TRBV10-2|TRBJ1-5
TGCGCCAGCGGTTACGGGACAGGGAATCTGCCCCAGCATTTT
CASGYGTGNLPQHF
>-|-|TRBV7-9|TRBJ1-3
TGTGCCAGCAGCTCGCTAGGAAACACCATATATTTT
CASSSLGNTIYF
>-|-|TRBV10-3|TRBJ1-2
TGTGCCATCAGTGAGGGACAGACATATGGCTACACCTTC
CAISEGQTYGYTF
>-|TRBD1|TRBV9|TRBJ2-2
TGTGCCAGCAGCGCCACAGGTCTTGCAGGGGGCGGGGAGCTGTTTTTT
CASSATGLAGGGELFF
>-|-|TRBV18|TRBJ2-3
TGTGCCAGCTCACCACCGGGCCTAGCCAATACGCAGTATTTT
CASSPPGLANTQYF